This entry features one TCR beta chain sequence. The antigen remains undetermined. MiXCR, run by TCRdb on the 5' RACE reads, gives a single entry per CDR3 protein. The table shows roughly 190,000 distinct CDR3 sequences, with roughly 18% occurring only once. The sample comes from a study of T-cell memory formation after mild COVID-19. General observations from the study: Later expanders leaned CD4+, whereas day 15 to 85 contracting clones were balanced CD4/CD8. Pre-infection memory already had some responding clones, implying cross-reactive memory joined.

V trimming: 4 bases; J trimming: 1 base; junction bases outside the gene matches: 5. The CDR3 is made up of 16 amino acids. Germline V gives CDR1 LGHNA, CDR2 YSLEER. The sequence came from an adult woman who had mild COVID-19 (a few samples of this study predate the infection). Cell type and time point are not known. J is TRBJ2-1 and V is TRBV4-3, with TRBD1 identical over 9 bases. Sample: PBMCs or a T cell subset sorted from them (not recorded which). In DNA, the CDR3 is TGCGCCAGCAGCCGAACAGGGGGCCGGTCCTACAATGAGCAGTTCTTC. It codes for CASSRTGGRSYNEQFF.